This TCR beta chain was identified in a study of blood T cell repertoires in COVID-19. Whole-study context: Acute and convalescent COVID-19 specimens originated in the United States, Italy and Spain. T cells, B-cell-depleted T cells, or PBMCs provided the cDNA or gDNA that served as material.

The CDR3 length is 11 residues. Germline V CDR1 and CDR2: SQVTM, ANQGSEA. Trimming pared 2 bases from V and 5 bases from J, leaving 5 bases between. Original analysis: Scientists estimated how many nucleated cells there were by amplifying reference gene primers. This table comes from immunoSEQ multiplex PCR, and its TCRdb copy is limited to in-frame clones, with some not included. That table furnishes V, J and clone size, whereas the DNA furnished D and trimming. This table has about 60,000 clones, 70% to 90% appearing once. The source is a human donor with active COVID-19. The donor label of this sample is uncertain. The genes are TRBV29-1 and TRBJ2-3; D unclear. The sequenced sample was peripheral blood. The CDR3 reads CSVELVDTQYF. In DNA, the CDR3 is TGCAGCGTTGAACTTGTAGATACGCAGTATTTT.